This paragraph reports one T cell receptor beta chain. This sample was taken from a study of Ad26.COV2.S vaccination and SARS-CoV-2 variants. The CDR3 totals 11 residues. Per germline, CDR1 MRHNA and CDR2 SNTAGT. V lost 2 bases to trimming and J lost 10 bases, with 6 bases between them. This sample's treatment: around 19 received Ad26.COV2.S at low or high dose, single or two shots; 5 received placebo; per-sample allocation not given. Each sample was drawn 63 days after the first injection (of vaccine or placebo). Libraries were prepared by immunoSEQ multiplex PCR; TCRdb keeps only in-frame clonotypes and omits some of them. The table has hundreds of thousands of clones, around 92% seen once.

The clonotype originates from a person between 18 and 65 years old who received the Ad26.COV2.S COVID-19 vaccine or a placebo. V usage is TRBV6-4 and J usage is TRBJ2-1; D unresolved. The material was peripheral blood, obtained in a trial of Ad26.COV2.S vaccine versus placebo. The chain's CDR3 is CASSDGIEQFF. DNA for the CDR3: TGTGCCAGCAGTGACGGGATAGAGCAGTTCTTC.